Listed here are 7 T cell receptor beta chains from one sample, sequenced in a study of blood T cell repertoires in COVID-19. The data were produced by immunoSEQ multiplex PCR, yet TCRdb's version contains in-frame clones alone and is incomplete. The sample records some 240,000 clones, roughly 84% being singletons. The sample was peripheral blood. The source of these receptors is a woman aged 40 to 50 who had recovered from COVID-19.

This sequence joins TRBV6-2 or TRBV6-3 and TRBJ2-7; no clear D gene. This CDR3 is 11 amino acids long. From germline, CDR1 is MNHEY and CDR2 SVGEGT. Trimming cost V 1 base and J 6 bases, with 4 bases left between them. CDR3: CASSYYSEQYF. DNA of the CDR3: TGTGCCAGCAGTTACTACTCCGAGCAGTACTTC.

V gene TRBV5-1 combines with J gene TRBJ1-2; 8 bases agree with TRBD1. The junction had 5 bases not matched to a gene; V was cut back by 2 bases and J by 5 bases. The CDR3 extends over 14 amino acids. In germline, CDR1 is SGHRS, CDR2 YFSETQ. The CDR3 reads CASSLDRGPYGYTF. The DNA of the CDR3 is TGCGCCAGCAGCTTAGACAGGGGCCCTTATGGCTACACCTTC.

The genes are TRBV7-2 and TRBJ1-1; D unresolved. From germline, CDR1 is SGHTA and CDR2 FQGNSA. The V end lost 1 base, the J end lost 7 bases, and 13 bases lay between the germline ends. The CDR3 runs to 14 residues. The CDR3 spells CASSLEMGPGEAFF. CDR3 coding DNA: TGTGCCAGCAGCTTAGAGATGGGTCCGGGTGAAGCTTTCTTT.

This chain joins TRBV5-1 and TRBJ1-5, with D maybe TRBD1 (5 bases). Trimming removed 4 bases from V and 4 bases from J, with 12 bases in between. CDR3 length equals 14 residues. Germline-derived CDR1 and CDR2 are SGHRS and YFSETQ. The CDR3 is CASSPRPGNQPQHF. The CDR3 DNA reads as TGCGCCAGCAGCCCCCGGCCAGGGAATCAGCCCCAGCATTTT.

The CDR3 bases are TGTGCCAGCAGCGTAGATCAGGACACCGGGGAGCTGTTTTTT. Translating it yields CASSVDQDTGELFF. The rearrangement uses TRBV9 and TRBJ2-2, with unresolved D. Trimming took 0 bases from V and 3 from J, leaving 6 bases between them. Germline V lookup: CDR1 SGDLS, CDR2 YYNGEE. The CDR3 runs 14 residues.

The table lists this clone with a few counts. J is TRBJ1-2 and V is TRBV28; D unclear. CDR1 and CDR2 (germline): MDHEN, SYDVKM. The CDR3 consists of 13 residues. Trimming took off 2 bases at V and 5 bases at J, with 9 bases between the two ends. CDR3 nucleotides: TGTGCCAGCAGTTTAAGCCGGACTTATGGCTACACCTTC. Its protein is CASSLSRTYGYTF.

The rearrangement uses TRBV7-3 and TRBJ1-1, with no clear D. The V gene lost 5 bases and the J gene lost 1 base, with 8 bases spanning the gap. The CDR3 is made up of 13 amino acids. Germline V gene sequence: CDR1 SGHTA, CDR2 FQGTGA. The CDR3 sequence is CASSPTANTEAFF. For the CDR3, the DNA is TGTGCCAGCAGCCCCACAGCGAACACTGAAGCTTTCTTT.